Below, 20 T cell receptor beta chains from the same sample are listed, as sequenced in a study of blood T cell repertoires in COVID-19. TCRdb's table, derived via immunoSEQ multiplex PCR, lists solely in-frame clones and lacks some. Here the sample spans 150,000 or so clones, 80% to 90% being singletons. The sequencing sample was made of peripheral blood. Receptors were obtained from a woman aged 50 to 65 with COVID-19, enrolled during active disease.

The rearrangement links TRBV6-5 to TRBJ2-1; weak D call: TRBD2 (7 bases). Deletions cut 7 bases from V and 0 bases from J, with 13 bases between. CDR3 length: 15 residues. The germline CDR1 and CDR2 sequences are MNHEY and SVGAGI. The CDR3 region has the DNA TGTGCCAGCATGAGGGGGGGAAGCTCCTACAATGAGCAGTTCTTC. Translation: CASMRGGSSYNEQFF.

The chain couples TRBV9 to TRBJ2-5; 13 bases are a match to TRBD2. The trim removed 4 bases at V and 2 bases at J, leaving 11 bases unmatched. The germline V gene encodes CDR1 SGDLS and CDR2 YYNGEE. The CDR3 runs to 18 residues. CDR3 region: CASSSGLAGTAVQETQYF. The CDR3 region has the DNA TGTGCCAGCAGCTCGGGACTAGCGGGGACGGCGGTACAAGAGACCCAGTACTTC.

Note on this clone: The junction departs from the called germline gene at one end, perhaps through a read error. The chain links TRBV5-1 to TRBJ2-5; D possibly corresponds to TRBD1 (7 bases). The CDR3 spans 15 residues. Germline CDR1 SGHRS, CDR2 YFSETQ. DNA for the CDR3: TGCGCCAGCAGCTTGGAGGAGGGGGCCCAAGTGACCCAGTACTTC. It is translated as CASSLEEGAQVTQYF.

The chain links TRBV7-2 to TRBJ2-6, with 10 bases fitting TRBD2. Germline V gene lookup returns CDR1 SGHTA and CDR2 FQGNSA. The CDR3 runs 18 residues. J gave up 0 bases and V 5 bases, and 7 bases lay outside the gene matches. CDR3 nucleotides: TGTGCCAGCAGCCGGGTTCCTAGCGGGGGCTCTGGGGCCAACGTCCTGACTTTC. Its translation: CASSRVPSGGSGANVLTF.

The rearrangement links TRBV7-2 to TRBJ2-2; D remains unclear. The germline gives CDR1 SGHTA, CDR2 FQGNSA. The CDR3 runs 18 residues. V was pared by 0 bases and J by 0 bases, with 14 bases between. The CDR3 region is CASSLAPDWRSNTGELFF. Written as DNA, the CDR3 is TGTGCCAGCAGCTTAGCGCCAGACTGGAGATCGAACACCGGGGAGCTGTTTTTT.

This chain uses TRBV11-2 with TRBJ2-1; 7 nucleotides line up with TRBD2. CDR1 and CDR2 (germline): SGHAT, FQNNGV. Germline trimming cut 5 bases from V and 10 bases from J; bases unmatched to any gene: 5. CDR3 length: 12 amino acids. This CDR3 reads CASSPKGGEQFF. CDR3 nucleotide sequence: TGTGCCAGCAGCCCCAAGGGAGGGGAGCAGTTCTTC. Looking up the rest from reference TRBV11-2 and TRBJ2-1 gives the full variable domain: EAGVAQSPRYKIIEKRQSVAFWCNPISGHATLYWYQQILGQGPKLLIQFQNNGVVDDSQLPKDRFSAERLKGVDSTLKIQPAKLEDSAVYLCASSPKGGEQFFGPGTRLTVL.

The V call is TRBV3-1 (or the pseudogene TRBV3-2), the J call TRBJ2-3, with 11 bases lining up with TRBD2. The V gene end was trimmed by 1 base and the J gene end by 2 bases; junction bases not matched to a gene: 5. The CDR3 runs to 17 residues. Per the germline V gene, CDR1 is LGHDT and CDR2 is YNNKEL (reference sequence). DNA of the CDR3: TGTGCCAGCAGCCAAGTACTAGCGGGGGCGTCCACAGATACGCAGTATTTT. It is translated as CASSQVLAGASTDTQYF.

V gene TRBV7-2 combines with J gene TRBJ1-1, with D perhaps matching TRBD1 (6 bases). V gave up 2 bases and J gave up 2 bases, with 21 bases separating them. Per germline, CDR1 SGHTA and CDR2 FQGNSA. This CDR3 is built from 18 residues. The CDR3 coding sequence is TGTGCCAGCAGCTTATATCCGGCAGGGAGGGGGAGAAACACTGAAGCTTTCTTT. This translates into CASSLYPAGRGRNTEAFF.

V usage is TRBV28 and J usage is TRBJ2-7; 9 nucleotides agree with TRBD1. The CDR3 consists of 12 residues. Germline V lookup: CDR1 MDHEN, CDR2 SYDVKM. J gave up 6 bases and V 5 bases, and 2 bases lay outside the gene matches. In DNA, the CDR3 is TGTGCCAGCAGTGGACAGGGGATCGAGCAGTACTTC. Protein: CASSGQGIEQYF.

The rearrangement joins TRBV5-1 to TRBJ1-1; TRBD1 matches at 10 bases. The CDR3 is 16 amino acids. CDR1 and CDR2 from the germline V gene are SGHRS and YFSETQ. V lost 0 bases and J lost 8; bases outside the gene matches: 10. The CDR3 protein is CASSLVGQGPLTEAFF. Here the CDR3 DNA reads TGCGCCAGCAGCTTGGTGGGACAGGGGCCCCTTACCGAAGCTTTCTTT.

This clone was seen a single time. V is TRBV9 and J is TRBJ2-1; 9 bases match TRBD2. Trimming took 3 bases from V and 2 from J; bases not matched to a gene: 6. This CDR3 contains 16 residues. Germline CDR1 is SGDLS and CDR2 is YYNGEE. Here the CDR3 reads CASSAIAGAPYNEQFF. Written as DNA, the CDR3 is TGTGCCAGCAGCGCCATAGCGGGGGCACCCTACAATGAGCAGTTCTTC.

The V gene is TRBV2, the J gene TRBJ1-6; TRBD1 is a possible D gene (5 bases). Trimming took 3 bases from V and 7 from J, leaving 13 bases between them. Germline CDR1 is SNHLY and CDR2 is FYNNEI. The length of the CDR3 is 15 residues. CDR3 protein: CASSETGTGNSPLHF. The CDR3 region has the DNA TGTGCCAGCAGTGAGACCGGGACTGGCAATTCACCCCTCCACTTT. Supplemented by reference TRBV2 and TRBJ1-6, the full variable domain reads EPEVTQTPSHQVTQMGQEVILRCVPISNHLYFYWYRQILGQKVEFLVSFYNNEISEKSEIFDDQFSVERPDGSNFTLKIRSTKLEDSAMYFCASSETGTGNSPLHFGNGTRLTVT.

This clone was found once. The chain joins TRBV3-1 (or the pseudogene TRBV3-2) to TRBJ1-6; D is uncertain. V was pared by 0 bases and J by 10 bases, with 7 bases between. CDR3 length: 13 residues. Germline lookup yields CDR1 LGHDT and CDR2 YNNKEL (reference sequence). The CDR3 nucleotides are TGTGCCAGCAGCCAAGACCCCGAGTCACCCCTCCACTTT. Translated: CASSQDPESPLHF.

The CDR3 DNA reads as TGTGCCAGCAGCTTAGGAGGGTGGCTAGGGGGAGCGTTCTTC. Translating gives CASSLGGWLGGAFF. The chain links TRBV7-2 to TRBJ2-1; D perhaps matches TRBD1 (6 bases). CDR1 SGHTA and CDR2 FQGNSA come from the germline V gene. V lost 1 base and J 15 bases, leaving 19 bases between the germline ends. This CDR3 is 14 amino acids long.

This chain connects TRBV11-3 to TRBJ2-1, with 8 bases that match TRBD2. Per the germline V gene, CDR1 is SGHNT and CDR2 is YENEEA. CDR3 length: 15 amino acids. Trimming cost V 5 bases and J 3 bases; bases outside gene matches: 6. Written as DNA, the CDR3 is TGTGCCAGCAGCACTAGGAGCGGGGGCTACAATGAGCAGTTCTTC. Translated, it gives CASSTRSGGYNEQFF.

The rearrangement joins TRBV3-1 (or the pseudogene TRBV3-2) to TRBJ2-5; TRBD2 matches at 9 bases. Trimming took 2 bases from V and 2 from J; bases not matched to a gene: 3. Germline CDR1 is LGHDT and CDR2 is YNNKEL (reference sequence). The CDR3 has 15 residues. The CDR3 region is CASSQNSGGQETQYF. The CDR3 nucleotides read TGTGCCAGCAGCCAAAATAGCGGGGGTCAAGAGACCCAGTACTTC.

The chain combines TRBV18 with TRBJ2-3; D is uncertain. Trimming shortened V by 0 bases and J by 6 bases, and 7 bases separated the two germline ends. The CDR3 sequence is 13 residues long. In germline, CDR1 is KGHSH, CDR2 LQKENI. The CDR3 nucleotides are TGTGCCAGCTCACCACCGAGTTTGGATACGCAGTATTTT. This encodes CASSPPSLDTQYF.

The V and J genes are TRBV19 and TRBJ2-2; 12 positions agree with TRBD1. This CDR3 has 15 residues. V shed 6 bases, J shed 2 bases, and the junction held 1 base outside the gene matches. Germline CDR1 and CDR2: LNHDA and SQIVND (reference sequence). This CDR3 is CASRGQGANTGELFF. CDR3 nucleotide sequence: TGTGCCAGTAGGGGACAGGGGGCTAACACCGGGGAGCTGTTTTTT.

The chain links TRBV4-3 to TRBJ2-3, with D maybe TRBD1 (6 bases). Germline CDR1 is LGHNA and CDR2 is YSLEER. V lost 4 bases to trimming and J lost 6 bases, with 11 bases between them. The CDR3 consists of 13 residues. The CDR3 reads CASSPSGEDTQYF. For the CDR3, the DNA is TGCGCCAGCAGCCCGTCAGGGGAGGATACGCAGTATTTT.

In its sample, this clone was seen once. CDR3 nucleotides: TGCGCCAGCAGCCACCTCAGGGGAAGAAACACAGATACGCAGTATTTT. Protein product: CASSHLRGRNTDTQYF. The chain recombines TRBV4-1 with TRBJ2-3; the D gene is possibly TRBD1 (6 bases). The germline V and J ends were trimmed by 3 bases and 2 bases, with 15 bases remaining between them. CDR1 and CDR2 (germline): MGHRA, YSYEKL. The CDR3 is made up of 16 amino acids.